The 20 T cell receptor beta chains below all came from one sample that was sequenced in a study of blood T cell repertoires in COVID-19. Profiling relied on immunoSEQ multiplex PCR, and the TCRdb table lists in-frame clones only, not all of them. The profile shows some 140,000 clones, about 81% of them singletons. The sequencing sample was made of PBMCs or T cells enriched from blood (not recorded which). The receptors here all came from a man aged 35 to 55 with acute COVID-19.

The chain carries TRBV18 and TRBJ2-5; a weak D match, TRBD1 (5 bases). The V end was cut by 2 bases, the J end by 5 bases, with 9 bases between. In germline, CDR1 is KGHSH, CDR2 LQKENI. This CDR3 has 13 amino acids. In DNA, the CDR3 is TGTGCCAGCTCACCAGGGGCGGAGGAGACCCAGTACTTC. Its translation: CASSPGAEETQYF.

The chain uses TRBV30 and TRBJ1-1; maybe TRBD1 (5 bases). Germline V gene sequence: CDR1 GTSNPN, CDR2 SVGIG (reference sequence). The CDR3 has 14 amino acids. V lost 0 bases and J 5 bases, leaving 13 bases between the germline ends. The CDR3 sequence is CAWSVDSYETEAFF. Written as DNA, the CDR3 is TGTGCCTGGAGTGTAGACAGTTACGAAACTGAAGCTTTCTTT.

V gene TRBV7-9 combines with J gene TRBJ1-5, with D tentatively TRBD1 (6 bases). V was cut by 7 bases and J by 3 bases, with 10 bases left in between. In germline, CDR1 is SEHNR, CDR2 FQNEAQ (reference sequence). The CDR3 loop spans 13 amino acids. CDR3: CASTGALNQPQHF. CDR3 DNA sequence: TGTGCCAGCACAGGGGCCCTCAATCAGCCCCAGCATTTT.

Only one count was recorded for this clone. The gene calls are TRBV27 and TRBJ2-6, with D perhaps TRBD2 (7 bases). The germline V gene encodes CDR1 MNHEY and CDR2 SMNVEV (reference sequence). The V end was cut by 8 bases, the J end by 5 bases, with 16 bases between. This CDR3 has 15 amino acids. Written as DNA, the CDR3 is TGTGCCAGCGGCCCAAGGGGGGGCTGGGCCAACGTCCTGACTTTC. Its protein is CASGPRGGWANVLTF.

CDR3 bases: TGTGCCAGCAGTCTCGACAGGGGGCGGACTGAAGCTTTCTTT. As protein: CASSLDRGRTEAFF. V is TRBV28 and J is TRBJ1-1, with 10 bases identical to TRBD1. There are 14 residues in the CDR3. After removal of 5 bases from V and 5 bases from J, the junction contained 5 bases not matched to a gene. Germline V CDR1 and CDR2: MDHEN, SYDVKM.

The CDR3 protein is CASFVSGGQGAGNYGYTF. The CDR3, as DNA: TGTGCCAGCTTTGTGAGTGGGGGACAGGGCGCGGGAAACTATGGCTACACCTTC. This rearrangement joins TRBV28 to TRBJ1-2; 9 nucleotides align to TRBD1. CDR1 is MDHEN and CDR2 is SYDVKM in the germline V gene. J was trimmed by 2 bases and V by 8 bases; bases with no gene match: 18. This CDR3 has 18 residues.

The chain joins TRBV30 to TRBJ2-3, with 11 bases lining up with TRBD2. Germline V CDR1 and CDR2: GTSNPN, SVGIG (reference sequence). The CDR3 is made up of 12 amino acids. J lost 4 bases, V lost 7 bases, and 1 base had no gene match. CDR3 protein: CAFSGGADTQYF. In DNA form, the CDR3 reads TGTGCCTTTAGCGGGGGGGCAGATACGCAGTATTTT.

V and J are TRBV24-1 and TRBJ2-5; 7 nucleotides align to TRBD1. Germline V CDR1 and CDR2: KGHDR, SFDVKD. The V and J ends lost 4 bases and 1 base, in that order; junction bases with no gene match: 5. The CDR3 consists of 15 residues. The CDR3 sequence: CATSDPGQFQETQYF. DNA of the CDR3: TGTGCCACCAGTGACCCGGGACAGTTCCAAGAGACCCAGTACTTC.

The V call is TRBV7-9, the J call TRBJ1-4; no reliable D call. Looked up from germline, CDR1 is SEHNR and CDR2 is FQNEAQ (reference sequence). V was trimmed by 8 bases and J by 0 bases, leaving 10 bases between them. The CDR3 runs 14 residues. The CDR3 protein is CASLESPTNEKLFF. CDR3 DNA sequence: TGTGCCAGCCTAGAGAGCCCAACTAATGAAAAACTGTTTTTT.

The rearrangement joins TRBV28 to TRBJ2-7; possibly TRBD2 for D (7 bases). V shed 0 bases and J shed 2 bases, with 17 bases lying between them. The CDR3 totals 17 residues. Germline values: CDR1 MDHEN, CDR2 SYDVKM. CDR3 region: CASSLWSGAGEPYEQYF. CDR3 coding DNA: TGTGCCAGCAGTTTATGGTCGGGGGCGGGGGAACCCTACGAGCAGTACTTC. Based on the CDR3 plus reference TRBV28 and TRBJ2-7, the full variable domain is DVKVTQSSRYLVKRTGEKVFLECVQDMDHENMFWYRQDPGLGLRLIYFSYDVKMKEKGDIPEGYSVSREKKERFSLILESASTNQTSMYLCASSLWSGAGEPYEQYFGPGTRLTVT.

The CDR3 reads CATSDGQGERAEAFF. The CDR3 nucleotides read TGTGCCACCAGTGACGGACAGGGGGAGAGGGCTGAAGCTTTCTTT. V and J are TRBV24-1 and TRBJ1-1; 10 bases are shared with TRBD1. The CDR3 length is 15 residues. Germline V gene lookup returns CDR1 KGHDR and CDR2 SFDVKD. The V gene end was trimmed by 4 bases and the J gene end by 6 bases; junction bases not matched to a gene: 7.

The chain carries TRBV7-2 and TRBJ2-3; tentative D call: TRBD2 (6 bases). The CDR3 runs 14 residues. Germline CDR1 reads SGHTA; CDR2 reads FQGNSA. Trimming cost V 5 bases and J 5 bases, with 14 bases left between them. The CDR3 DNA is TGTGCCAGCAGCCTTGGACTACTGGGAGATACGCAGTATTTT. It yields the protein CASSLGLLGDTQYF.

A few counts support this clone. The chain combines TRBV28 with TRBJ1-5, with 9 bases aligning to TRBD1. V trimming: 2 bases; J trimming: 3 bases; junction bases outside the gene matches: 2. The CDR3 sequence is 15 residues long. CDR1 MDHEN and CDR2 SYDVKM come from the germline V gene. The CDR3 reads CASSLGDRVNQPQHF. Here the CDR3 DNA reads TGTGCCAGCAGTTTAGGGGACAGGGTCAATCAGCCCCAGCATTTT.

The V call is TRBV30, the J call TRBJ2-3; 14 bases are a match to TRBD2. V lost 2 bases, J lost 5 bases, and 9 bases stayed unmatched. Per germline, CDR1 GTSNPN and CDR2 SVGIG (reference sequence). The CDR3 loop spans 17 amino acids. CDR3 in DNA: TGTGCCTGGAGTACGCCGGGACTAGCGGGGGTGGAAGATACGCAGTATTTT. This encodes CAWSTPGLAGVEDTQYF.

The genes are TRBV7-9 and TRBJ2-3; no firm D call. The ends were cut back, 5 bases at V and 6 bases at J, with 9 bases in the middle. The CDR3 is 12 amino acids. CDR1 is SEHNR and CDR2 is FQNEAQ in the germline V gene (reference sequence). CDR3 in DNA: TGTGCCAGCAGCCCCCGGCGGGATACGCAGTATTTT. It yields the protein CASSPRRDTQYF.

V and J are TRBV3-1 (or the pseudogene TRBV3-2) and TRBJ1-1; 9 nucleotides align to TRBD1. The V gene's germline CDR1 is LGHDT and CDR2 YNNKEL (reference sequence). V shed 5 bases, J shed 3 bases, and the junction held 10 bases outside the gene matches. The CDR3 contains 16 residues. The CDR3 spells CASSDRTGAVYTEAFF. CDR3 bases: TGTGCCAGCAGCGATAGGACAGGGGCAGTTTACACTGAAGCTTTCTTT.

The chain couples TRBV18 to TRBJ2-5; D gene uncertain. V was pared by 6 bases and J by 1 base, with 3 bases between. Germline values: CDR1 KGHSH, CDR2 LQKENI. CDR3 size: 11 residues. The CDR3 spells CASSRQETQYF. CDR3 bases: TGTGCCAGCTCTCGCCAAGAGACCCAGTACTTC.

This chain joins TRBV5-1 and TRBJ1-6, with no clear D. The CDR3 runs 14 residues. CDR1 is SGHRS, CDR2 YFSETQ, per germline. V lost 0 bases and J lost 10, with 11 bases in between. CDR3 in amino acids: CASSLETTGSPLHF. In nucleotides, the CDR3 is TGCGCCAGCAGCTTGGAAACGACGGGGTCACCCCTCCACTTT.

The chain combines TRBV6-5 with TRBJ1-2; D uncertain. Between the trimmed V and J ends, which lost 2 bases and 8 bases, there was a span of 15 bases. Germline loops: CDR1 MNHEY, CDR2 SVGAGI. This CDR3 has 14 amino acids. The CDR3 region is CASSYGGFIEGYTF. The CDR3 nucleotides are TGTGCCAGCAGTTACGGCGGATTTATTGAGGGCTACACCTTC.

V and J are TRBV30 and TRBJ1-1, with D maybe TRBD1 (5 bases). CDR3 length: 11 amino acids. The V end lost 5 bases, the J end lost 6 bases, and 10 bases lay between the germline ends. Germline CDR1 GTSNPN, CDR2 SVGIG (reference sequence). In nucleotides, the CDR3 is TGTGCCTGGGTGGGAGGGGCTGAAGCTTTCTTT. Translation: CAWVGGAEAFF.